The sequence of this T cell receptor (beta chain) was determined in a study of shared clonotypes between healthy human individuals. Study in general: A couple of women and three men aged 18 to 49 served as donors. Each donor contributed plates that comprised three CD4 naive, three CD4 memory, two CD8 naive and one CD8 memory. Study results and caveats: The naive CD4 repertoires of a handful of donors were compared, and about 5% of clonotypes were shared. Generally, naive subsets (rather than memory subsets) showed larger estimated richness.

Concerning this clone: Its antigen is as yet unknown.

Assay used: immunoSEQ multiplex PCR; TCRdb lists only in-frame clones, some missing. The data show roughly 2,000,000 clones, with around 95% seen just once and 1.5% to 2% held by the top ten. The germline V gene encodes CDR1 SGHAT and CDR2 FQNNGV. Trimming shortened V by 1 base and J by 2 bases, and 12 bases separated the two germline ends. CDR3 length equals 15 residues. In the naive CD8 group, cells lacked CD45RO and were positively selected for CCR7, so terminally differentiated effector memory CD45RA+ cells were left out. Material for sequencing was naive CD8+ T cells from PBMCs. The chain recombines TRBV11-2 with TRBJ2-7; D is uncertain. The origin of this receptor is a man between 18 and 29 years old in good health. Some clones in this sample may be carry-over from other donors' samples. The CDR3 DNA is TGTGCCAGCAGCTTAGCCAGGCACCCAACCTACGAGCAGTACTTC. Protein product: CASSLARHPTYEQYF.